The 3 T cell receptor beta chains listed next were all sequenced from one sample in a study of OX40 agonist ivuxolimab in advanced cancers. Assay: immunoSEQ multiplex PCR; the TCRdb copy retains only in-frame clones and omits some. The sample has more than 80,000 clones, about 90% seen once. Sequencing was performed on CD4+ or CD8+ T cells sorted from blood, taken in a trial of the OX40 agonist ivuxolimab. Every receptor here comes from an adult with an advanced solid tumor such as melanoma, head and neck, liver or kidney cancer.

The chain is built from TRBV6-6 and TRBJ1-5; D uncertain. Germline V CDR1 and CDR2: MNHNY, SVGAGI (reference sequence). Trimming stripped 7 bases from V and 0 bases from J, with 10 bases between. The CDR3 runs 14 residues. Written as DNA, the CDR3 is TGTGCCAGCATCATCGACCTTAGCAATCAGCCCCAGCATTTT. Residues: CASIIDLSNQPQHF.

J is TRBJ1-4 and V is TRBV7-9, with 7 bases identical to TRBD1. V shed 3 bases and J 5 bases; nucleotides not matched to a gene: 6. Looked up from germline, CDR1 is SEHNR and CDR2 is FQNEAQ (reference sequence). The CDR3 has 15 residues. In DNA, the CDR3 is TGTGCCAGCAGCTTTAACAGGGGTGGAAATGAAAAACTGTTTTTT. Its translation is CASSFNRGGNEKLFF.

The CDR3 DNA is TGTGCCAGCTCACCTTCCAGGGAACCCTACGAGCAGTACTTC. Its translation is CASSPSREPYEQYF. This sequence joins TRBV18 and TRBJ2-7; maybe TRBD1 (5 bases). V shed 3 bases and J shed 2 bases, with 11 bases lying between them. From germline, CDR1 is KGHSH and CDR2 LQKENI. CDR3 size: 14 residues.